This entry lists 32 T cell receptor beta chains sequenced from one sample in a study of response to subunit inactivated influenza vaccine. TCRdb used MiXCR to reprocess the RT-PCR reads, holding one entry per CDR3 protein. The sample includes 300,000 to 350,000 distinct CDR3 sequences, roughly 22% of them seen just once. Source: PBMCs from blood, taken about 20 months after vaccination. These TCRs come from a man between 50 and 75 years old who received an inactivated influenza vaccine.

The gene calls are TRBV5-1 and TRBJ2-2; 9 bases are a match to TRBD2. CDR3 size: 17 residues. V was clipped by 4 bases and J by 1 base; unmatched bases: 8. CDR1 and CDR2 from the germline V gene are SGHRS and YFSETQ. This chain's CDR3 is CASSRLSSGENTGELFF. CDR3 bases: TGCGCCAGCAGCAGATTGTCTAGCGGGGAGAACACCGGGGAGCTGTTTTTT.

This sequence joins TRBV12-3 or TRBV12-4 and TRBJ1-2; TRBD1 agrees at 9 bases. The CDR3 covers 16 residues. V was clipped by 3 bases and J by 4 bases; unmatched bases: 9. The CDR3 nucleotides are TGTGCCAGCAGTTTGGACGGGACAGGGTTACGCTATGGCTACACCTTC. This translates into CASSLDGTGLRYGYTF.

This clonotype was recorded a few times. This chain links TRBV14 with TRBJ2-1; no clear D gene. Germline lookup yields CDR1 SGHDN and CDR2 FVKESK. The V end lost 2 bases, the J end lost 10 bases, and 12 bases lay between the germline ends. The CDR3 extends over 13 amino acids. The CDR3 is CASSQSRLGEQFF. CDR3 in DNA: TGTGCCAGCAGCCAAAGCCGCCTTGGGGAGCAGTTCTTC.

A few counts support this clonotype. The V call is TRBV28, the J call TRBJ1-1; D gene ambiguous. Deletions cut 9 bases from V and 4 bases from J, with 18 bases between. The CDR3 loop spans 14 amino acids. Germline CDR1 is MDHEN and CDR2 is SYDVKM. CDR3 DNA sequence: TGTGCCAGTCGACGGAGGGCCCGGGGCACTGAAGCTTTCTTT. Encoded protein: CASRRRARGTEAFF.

V gene TRBV20-1 combines with J gene TRBJ1-5, with 10 bases that match TRBD1. V lost 6 bases, J lost 7 bases, and 6 bases stayed unmatched. This CDR3 has 13 amino acids. Germline values: CDR1 DFQATT, CDR2 SNEGSKA (reference sequence). The CDR3 DNA is TGCAGTGCGTTGACAGGGGGCGAACAGCCCCAGCATTTT. It is translated as CSALTGGEQPQHF.

The chain joins TRBV28 to TRBJ2-7, with D possibly TRBD1 on 6 matching bases. Germline V gives CDR1 MDHEN, CDR2 SYDVKM. V lost 6 bases to trimming and J lost 3 bases, with 9 bases between them. CDR3 length: 12 amino acids. CDR3 DNA: TGTGCCAGCAGAGTACAGGGCTACGAGCAGTACTTC. Translated: CASRVQGYEQYF.

This clonotype was counted between two and nine times. The rearrangement links TRBV4-1 to TRBJ2-5; D may be TRBD1 or TRBD2 (5 bases each). This CDR3 has 17 residues. Trimming cost V 1 base and J 2 bases, with 17 bases left between them. CDR1 is MGHRA, CDR2 YSYEKL, per germline. The CDR3 nucleotides read TGCGCCAGCAGCCAAGTCTTACGGGGACCCACACAAGAGACCCAGTACTTC. Translated: CASSQVLRGPTQETQYF.

This clonotype was recorded at least ten times. This chain joins TRBV12-3 or TRBV12-4 and TRBJ1-1; 7 bases line up with TRBD1. The CDR3 extends over 15 amino acids. With 7 bases clipped from V and 1 base from J, the junction kept 9 bases outside the gene matches. The CDR3 region has the DNA TGTGCCAGCAACCTAAGGGGGCTTAGGAACACTGAAGCTTTCTTT. Protein: CASNLRGLRNTEAFF.

This clonotype showed up just a few times. The rearrangement joins TRBV25-1 to TRBJ2-7; D gene uncertain. Trimming took off 0 bases at V and 3 bases at J, with 0 bases between the two ends. The CDR3 has 11 residues. From germline, CDR1 is MGHDK and CDR2 SYGVNS. For the CDR3, the DNA is TGTGCCAGCAGTGAATACTACGAGCAGTACTTC. Translated: CASSEYYEQYF.

Many counts were recorded for this clonotype. J is TRBJ2-3 and V is TRBV11-1; D possibly corresponds to TRBD2 (7 bases). CDR1 is SGHAT, CDR2 FQDESV, per germline (reference sequence). The length of the CDR3 is 15 residues. Trimming took 2 bases from V and 6 from J, leaving 15 bases between them. In nucleotides, the CDR3 is TGTGCCAGCAGCTTAAATAAGGGCGGGGGCGATACGCAGTATTTT. This codes for CASSLNKGGGDTQYF.

V usage is TRBV2 and J usage is TRBJ1-5; D remains ambiguous. The germline V gene encodes CDR1 SNHLY and CDR2 FYNNEI. This CDR3 contains 16 residues. The V end lost 3 bases, the J end lost 2 bases, and 14 bases lay between the germline ends. DNA of the CDR3: TGTGCCAGCAGTGATCGGGGTGCGTGGGGCAATCAGCCCCAGCATTTT. Protein sequence: CASSDRGAWGNQPQHF.

The chain carries TRBV28 and TRBJ1-4, with 9 bases fitting TRBD1. Trimming took 2 bases from V and 6 from J; bases not matched to a gene: 4. The V gene's germline CDR1 is MDHEN and CDR2 SYDVKM. This CDR3 is 15 amino acids long. This CDR3 is CASSLEDRGYEKLFF. In DNA, the CDR3 is TGTGCCAGCAGTTTAGAGGACAGGGGATATGAAAAACTGTTTTTT. Filled out from reference TRBV28 and TRBJ1-4, the complete variable domain reads DVKVTQSSRYLVKRTGEKVFLECVQDMDHENMFWYRQDPGLGLRLIYFSYDVKMKEKGDIPEGYSVSREKKERFSLILESASTNQTSMYLCASSLEDRGYEKLFFGSGTQLSVL.

This clonotype was seen only a few times. The chain links TRBV7-8 to TRBJ1-1; D gene ambiguous. From germline, CDR1 is SGHVS and CDR2 FQNEAQ. With 6 bases removed from V and 3 bases from J, the gap between germline ends came to 11 bases. CDR3 length: 13 amino acids. The CDR3 DNA reads TGTGCCAGCAGGCAACCAGAGGACACTGAAGCTTTCTTT. Amino acid sequence: CASRQPEDTEAFF.

This clonotype was detected ten times or more. V usage is TRBV12-3 or TRBV12-4 and J usage is TRBJ1-3; D is unclear. With 5 bases removed from V and 0 bases from J, the gap between germline ends came to 11 bases. The CDR3 consists of 15 residues. The CDR3 is CASSEDTRSGNTIYF. The CDR3 DNA sequence: TGTGCCAGCAGTGAAGACACCCGCTCTGGAAACACCATATATTTT.

This chain uses TRBV20-1 with TRBJ2-5, with TRBD1 matching 8 bases. The CDR3 totals 13 residues. The germline gives CDR1 DFQATT, CDR2 SNEGSKA (reference sequence). V shed 1 base and J 4 bases; nucleotides not matched to a gene: 2. The CDR3 coding sequence is TGCAGTGCTAGAGGGCAGGGGGCAGAGACCCAGTACTTC. Translating it yields CSARGQGAETQYF.

This chain links TRBV3-1 with TRBJ2-1; weak D call: TRBD1 (5 bases). Germline V gene sequence: CDR1 LGHDT, CDR2 YNNKEL (reference sequence). Trimming shortened V by 1 base and J by 8 bases, and 9 bases separated the two germline ends. This CDR3 is 13 amino acids long. The CDR3 DNA follows: TGTGCCAGCAGCCAAGGCAGGGTCGATGAGCAGTTCTTC. Translated: CASSQGRVDEQFF.

This clonotype was found many times. The rearrangement uses TRBV12-3 or TRBV12-4 and TRBJ1-1; a possible D gene is TRBD1 (5 bases). The V end lost 3 bases, the J end lost 5 bases, and 16 bases lay between the germline ends. This CDR3 is 15 amino acids long. The CDR3 DNA reads as TGTGCCAGCAGTTTTGGGGGGTCGTTGTCGACTGAAGCTTTCTTT. Amino acid sequence: CASSFGGSLSTEAFF.

At least ten counts were recorded for this clonotype. This chain uses TRBV30 with TRBJ1-1; D may be TRBD1 (6 bases). With 3 bases removed from V and 4 bases from J, the gap between germline ends came to 15 bases. This CDR3 is built from 14 residues. Looked up from germline, CDR1 is GTSNPN and CDR2 is SVGIG (reference sequence). CDR3 in DNA: TGTGCCTGGAGGTATTATCGGGGGCGCACTGAAGCTTTCTTT. It translates to CAWRYYRGRTEAFF. Complete variable domain (other parts from reference TRBV30 and TRBJ1-1): SQTIHQWPATLVQPVGSPLSLECTVEGTSNPNLYWYRQAAGRGLQLLFYSVGIGQISSEVPQNLSASRPQDRQFILSSKKLLLSDSGFYLCAWRYYRGRTEAFFGQGTRLTVV.

The V gene is TRBV29-1, the J gene TRBJ1-1, with D perhaps matching TRBD1 (6 bases). Germline V gene data show CDR1 as SQVTM and CDR2 as ANQGSEA. V shed 7 bases and J shed 0 bases, with 18 bases lying between them. The CDR3 has 15 residues. CDR3 bases: TGCAGCGCCCCACCAACAGGGACCATGAACACTGAAGCTTTCTTT. Residues: CSAPPTGTMNTEAFF.

This clonotype was counted many times. J is TRBJ1-5 and V is TRBV20-1; 9 bases are shared with TRBD1. From germline, CDR1 is DFQATT and CDR2 SNEGSKA (reference sequence). The ends lost 2 bases at V and 5 bases at J; junction bases unmatched: 4. The CDR3 totals 14 residues. The CDR3 protein is CSARLGTGYQPQHF. For the CDR3, the DNA is TGCAGTGCTAGATTAGGGACAGGGTATCAGCCCCAGCATTTT.

This clonotype occurred once. The rearrangement links TRBV6-5 to TRBJ2-4, with D tentatively TRBD1 (7 bases). The CDR3 runs to 12 residues. CDR1 is MNHEY, CDR2 SVGAGI, per germline. Trimming cost V 6 bases and J 7 bases, with 10 bases left between them. CDR3 residues: CASRTGRNIQYF. The DNA for the CDR3 is TGTGCCAGCAGGACAGGGAGGAACATTCAGTACTTC.

This clonotype was seen more than once but under ten times. The J gene is TRBJ1-3, the V gene TRBV7-2, with unresolved D. The ends were cut back, 7 bases at V and 0 bases at J, with 19 bases in the middle. The CDR3 has 17 amino acids. In germline, CDR1 is SGHTA, CDR2 FQGNSA. Here the CDR3 reads CASTLSSGRYSGNTIYF. The CDR3 coding sequence is TGTGCCAGCACCCTAAGTTCGGGGAGGTACTCTGGAAACACCATATATTTT.

The chain is built from TRBV7-9 and TRBJ1-1, with 7 bases aligning to TRBD1. The CDR3 sequence is 17 residues long. CDR1 is SEHNR and CDR2 is FQNEAQ in the germline V gene (reference sequence). V trimming: 2 bases; J trimming: 0 bases; junction bases outside the gene matches: 9. The CDR3 is CASSLSDWGQMNTEAFF. CDR3 DNA: TGTGCCAGCAGCTTATCGGACTGGGGACAGATGAACACTGAAGCTTTCTTT.

The V call is TRBV12-3 or TRBV12-4, the J call TRBJ1-5; 7 bases map to TRBD1. The CDR3 extends over 15 amino acids. After removal of 6 bases from V and 1 base from J, the junction contained 6 bases not matched to a gene. CDR3 bases: TGTGCCAGCAGAGCAGGGGGGGGGAGCAATCAGCCCCAGCATTTT. The encoded protein is CASRAGGGSNQPQHF.

This clonotype has more than one count but fewer than ten. The rearrangement uses TRBV4-2 and TRBJ2-5, with D tentatively TRBD1 (5 bases). The length of the CDR3 is 13 residues. V gave up 4 bases and J gave up 4 bases, with 10 bases separating them. CDR1 is LGHNA, CDR2 YNFKEQ, per germline. This chain's CDR3 is CASSRWQGETQYF. CDR3 nucleotide sequence: TGTGCCAGCAGCCGATGGCAGGGAGAGACCCAGTACTTC.

The chain joins TRBV6-5 to TRBJ2-3, with a possible D match to TRBD1 (5 bases). Trimming took 8 bases from V and 2 from J, leaving 8 bases between them. The CDR3 sequence is 12 residues long. Germline lookup yields CDR1 MNHEY and CDR2 SVGAGI. The CDR3 region has the DNA TGTGCCAGCCAGGGAATCACAGATACGCAGTATTTT. This sequence encodes CASQGITDTQYF.

This clonotype has a handful of counts. J is TRBJ2-3 and V is TRBV15, with D possibly matching TRBD2 (5 bases). Per germline, CDR1 LNHNV and CDR2 YYDKDF (reference sequence). The germline V and J ends were trimmed by 0 bases and 14 bases, with 15 bases remaining between them. CDR3 size: 13 residues. CDR3 coding DNA: TGTGCCACCAGCAGAGATGTTCGGGGAGTCCCGTATTTT. This translates into CATSRDVRGVPYF. The complete variable domain, with remaining parts taken from reference TRBV15 and TRBJ2-3, reads DAMVIQNPRYQVTQFGKPVTLSCSQTLNHNVMYWYQQKSSQAPKLLFHYYDKDFNNEADTPDNFQSRRPNTSFCFLDIRSPGLGDTAMYLCATSRDVRGVPYFGPGTRLTVL.

This clonotype was found a few times. This rearrangement joins TRBV11-2 to TRBJ1-2, with 10 positions matching TRBD1. Trimming cost V 6 bases and J 5 bases; bases outside gene matches: 12. This CDR3 contains 16 residues. The germline V gene encodes CDR1 SGHAT and CDR2 FQNNGV. In DNA form, the CDR3 reads TGTGCCAGCAGAAGACCTGGGACAGGGGAAGGGTATGGCTACACCTTC. It encodes CASRRPGTGEGYGYTF.

This clonotype was detected a few times. The chain uses TRBV7-2 and TRBJ1-2, with no clear D. V lost 1 base and J lost 4, with 13 bases in between. This CDR3 has 15 amino acids. CDR1 is SGHTA and CDR2 is FQGNSA in the germline V gene. For the CDR3, the DNA is TGTGCCAGCAGCTTAGACGCAGTCGGTTCCTATGGCTACACCTTC. It translates to CASSLDAVGSYGYTF.

The gene calls are TRBV5-6 and TRBJ1-4; 8 nucleotides line up with TRBD1. The J segment lost 3 bases and the V segment lost 5 bases, leaving 6 bases of the junction unmatched. The CDR3 contains 15 residues. Germline V lookup: CDR1 SGHDT, CDR2 YYEEEE. CDR3 amino acids: CASSRPGQANEKLFF. Here the CDR3 DNA reads TGTGCCAGCAGTCGACCGGGACAGGCTAATGAAAAACTGTTTTTT.

The V call is TRBV4-1, the J call TRBJ2-5; no firm D call. The CDR3 is 15 residues long. Looked up from germline, CDR1 is MGHRA and CDR2 is YSYEKL. The V and J ends lost 0 bases and 1 base respectively, with 9 bases between them. CDR3 sequence: CASSQDLQAQETQYF. CDR3 DNA sequence: TGCGCCAGCAGCCAAGATCTGCAGGCCCAAGAGACCCAGTACTTC.

This chain connects TRBV7-9 to TRBJ2-2; D remains ambiguous. Trimming removed 0 bases from V and 8 bases from J, with 7 bases in between. The CDR3 totals 13 residues. CDR1 and CDR2 from the germline V gene are SEHNR and FQNEAQ (reference sequence). CDR3 in amino acids: CASSLALIGELFF. In nucleotides, the CDR3 is TGTGCCAGCAGCTTAGCCCTCATAGGGGAGCTGTTTTTT.